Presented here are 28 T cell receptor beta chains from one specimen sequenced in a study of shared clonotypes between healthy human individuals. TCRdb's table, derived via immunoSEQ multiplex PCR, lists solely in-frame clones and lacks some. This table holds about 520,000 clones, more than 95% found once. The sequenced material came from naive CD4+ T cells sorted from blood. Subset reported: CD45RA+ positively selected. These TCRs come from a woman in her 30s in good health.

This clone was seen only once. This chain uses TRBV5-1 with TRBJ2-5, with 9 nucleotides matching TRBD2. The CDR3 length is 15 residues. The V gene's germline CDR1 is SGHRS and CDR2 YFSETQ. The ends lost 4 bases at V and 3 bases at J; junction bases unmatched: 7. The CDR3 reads CASSSGRTRKETQYF. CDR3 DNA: TGCGCCAGCAGCAGCGGGAGGACTCGTAAAGAGACCCAGTACTTC.

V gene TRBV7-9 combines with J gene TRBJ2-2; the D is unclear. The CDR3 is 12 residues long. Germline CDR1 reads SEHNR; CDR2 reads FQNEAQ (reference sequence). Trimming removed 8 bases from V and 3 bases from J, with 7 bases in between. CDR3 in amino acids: CASSPDTGELFF. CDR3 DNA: TGTGCCAGCTCCCCCGACACCGGGGAGCTGTTTTTT.

The CDR3 protein is CSVTEAKNIQYF. CDR3 DNA sequence: TGCAGCGTGACAGAAGCCAAAAACATTCAGTACTTC. The chain is built from TRBV29-1 and TRBJ2-4; a weak D match, TRBD1 (5 bases). This CDR3 is 12 amino acids long. Germline values: CDR1 SQVTM, CDR2 ANQGSEA. The V gene lost 6 bases and the J gene lost 0 bases, with 6 bases spanning the gap.

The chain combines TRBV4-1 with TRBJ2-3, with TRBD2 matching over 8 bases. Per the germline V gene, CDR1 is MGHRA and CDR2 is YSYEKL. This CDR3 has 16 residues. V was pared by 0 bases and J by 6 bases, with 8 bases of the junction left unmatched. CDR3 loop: CASSQEKGLAEDTQYF. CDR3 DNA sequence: TGCGCCAGCAGCCAAGAAAAAGGACTAGCCGAGGATACGCAGTATTTT.

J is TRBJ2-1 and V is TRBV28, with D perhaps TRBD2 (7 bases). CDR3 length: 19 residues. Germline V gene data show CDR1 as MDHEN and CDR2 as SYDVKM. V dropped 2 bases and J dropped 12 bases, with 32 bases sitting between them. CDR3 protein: CASSLHPLGRGSNGGVQFF. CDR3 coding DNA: TGTGCCAGCAGTTTACACCCCCTCGGTCGCGGGAGCAACGGGGGCGTGCAGTTCTTC.

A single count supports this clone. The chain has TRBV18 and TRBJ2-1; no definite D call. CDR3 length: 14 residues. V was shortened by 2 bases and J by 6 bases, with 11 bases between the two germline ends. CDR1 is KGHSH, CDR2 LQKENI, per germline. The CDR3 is CASSPGLDPNEQFF. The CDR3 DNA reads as TGTGCCAGCTCACCAGGCCTAGATCCCAATGAGCAGTTCTTC.

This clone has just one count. CDR3 nucleotides: TGTGCCATCAGCGCGGGGCTAGCGGGAGATGTCAAAAACATTCAGTACTTC. This translates into CAISAGLAGDVKNIQYF. V is TRBV10-3 and J is TRBJ2-4; 10 nucleotides align to TRBD2. V shed 6 bases and J 3 bases; nucleotides not matched to a gene: 11. This CDR3 region has 17 residues. CDR1 ENHRY and CDR2 SYGVKD come from the germline V gene.

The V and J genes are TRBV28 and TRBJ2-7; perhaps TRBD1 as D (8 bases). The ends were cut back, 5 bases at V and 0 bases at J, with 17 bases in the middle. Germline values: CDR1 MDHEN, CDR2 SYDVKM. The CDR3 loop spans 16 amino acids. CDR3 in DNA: TGTGCCAGCAGTCCTTACAGGGGGGGTAGCTCCTACGAGCAGTACTTC. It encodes CASSPYRGGSSYEQYF.

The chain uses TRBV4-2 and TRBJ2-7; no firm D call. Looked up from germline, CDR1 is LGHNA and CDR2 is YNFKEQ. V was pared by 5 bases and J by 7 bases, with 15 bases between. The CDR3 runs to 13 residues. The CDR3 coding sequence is TGTGCCAGCAGCTCTTTTATACGACGGGAGCAGTACTTC. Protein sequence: CASSSFIRREQYF.

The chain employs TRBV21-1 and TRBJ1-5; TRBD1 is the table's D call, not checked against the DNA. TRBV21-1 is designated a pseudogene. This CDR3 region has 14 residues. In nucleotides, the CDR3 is TGTGCCAGCCGGGATAACAGGGGGCTACAGCCCCAGCATTTT. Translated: CASRDNRGLQPQHF.

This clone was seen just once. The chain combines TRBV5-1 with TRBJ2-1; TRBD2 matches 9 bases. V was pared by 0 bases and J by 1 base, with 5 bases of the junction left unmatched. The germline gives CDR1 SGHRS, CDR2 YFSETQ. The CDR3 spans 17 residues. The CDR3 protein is CASSLAEGLASYNEQFF. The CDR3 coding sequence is TGCGCCAGCAGCTTGGCCGAAGGACTAGCGTCCTACAATGAGCAGTTCTTC.

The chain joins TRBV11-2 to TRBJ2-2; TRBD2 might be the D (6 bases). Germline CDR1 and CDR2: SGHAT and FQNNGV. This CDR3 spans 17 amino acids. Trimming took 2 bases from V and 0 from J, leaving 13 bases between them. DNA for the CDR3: TGTGCCAGCAGCTTATTAGTAGCGGCAACGAACACCGGGGAGCTGTTTTTT. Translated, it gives CASSLLVAATNTGELFF. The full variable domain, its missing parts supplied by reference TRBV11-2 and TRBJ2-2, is EAGVAQSPRYKIIEKRQSVAFWCNPISGHATLYWYQQILGQGPKLLIQFQNNGVVDDSQLPKDRFSAERLKGVDSTLKIQPAKLEDSAVYLCASSLLVAATNTGELFFGEGSRLTVL.

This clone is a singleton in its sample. The CDR3 DNA sequence: TGTGCCAGCAGTAGTCGAGGGCTCTCTGGAAACACCATATATTTT. It codes for CASSSRGLSGNTIYF. This chain links TRBV6-1 with TRBJ1-3; D not resolved. V lost 5 bases to trimming and J lost 0 bases, with 11 bases between them. The CDR3 runs 15 residues. Germline-derived CDR1 and CDR2 are MNHNS and SASEGT.

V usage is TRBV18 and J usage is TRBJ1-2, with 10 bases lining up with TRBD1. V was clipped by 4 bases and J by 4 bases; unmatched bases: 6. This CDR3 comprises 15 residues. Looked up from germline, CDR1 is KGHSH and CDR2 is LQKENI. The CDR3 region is CASSLGTGALYGYTF. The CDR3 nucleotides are TGTGCCAGCTCACTTGGGACAGGGGCACTCTATGGCTACACCTTC.

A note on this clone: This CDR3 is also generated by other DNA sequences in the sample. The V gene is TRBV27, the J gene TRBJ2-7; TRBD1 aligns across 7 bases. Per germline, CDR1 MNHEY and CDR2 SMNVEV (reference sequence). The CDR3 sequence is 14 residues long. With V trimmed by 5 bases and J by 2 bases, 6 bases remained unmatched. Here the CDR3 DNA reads TGTGCCAGCAGTCCACGACAGGGACCCTACGAGCAGTACTTC. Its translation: CASSPRQGPYEQYF.

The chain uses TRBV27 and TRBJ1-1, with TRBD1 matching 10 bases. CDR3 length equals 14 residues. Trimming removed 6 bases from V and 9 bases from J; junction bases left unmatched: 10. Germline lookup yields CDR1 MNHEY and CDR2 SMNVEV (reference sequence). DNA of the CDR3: TGTGCCAGCAGCGGTGAGGGGACAGGGGAGAAAGCTTTCTTT. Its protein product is CASSGEGTGEKAFF.

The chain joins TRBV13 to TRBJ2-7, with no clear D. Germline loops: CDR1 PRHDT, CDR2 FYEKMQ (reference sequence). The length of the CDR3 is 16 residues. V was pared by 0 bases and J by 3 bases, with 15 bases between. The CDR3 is CASSLGVSQAYYEQYF. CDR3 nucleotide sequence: TGTGCCAGCAGCTTAGGGGTCAGCCAAGCCTACTACGAGCAGTACTTC.

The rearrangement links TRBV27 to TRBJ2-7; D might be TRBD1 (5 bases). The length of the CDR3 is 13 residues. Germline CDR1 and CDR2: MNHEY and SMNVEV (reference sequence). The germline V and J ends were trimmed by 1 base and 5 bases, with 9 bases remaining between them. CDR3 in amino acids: CASSLFRAHEQYF. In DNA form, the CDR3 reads TGTGCCAGCAGTTTATTCAGGGCCCACGAGCAGTACTTC.

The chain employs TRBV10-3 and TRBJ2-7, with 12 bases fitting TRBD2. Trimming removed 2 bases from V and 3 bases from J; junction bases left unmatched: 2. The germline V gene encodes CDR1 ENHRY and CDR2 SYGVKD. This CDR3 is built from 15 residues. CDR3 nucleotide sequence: TGTGCCATCAGTGAGCGACTAGCGGGAGACTACGAGCAGTACTTC. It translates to CAISERLAGDYEQYF.

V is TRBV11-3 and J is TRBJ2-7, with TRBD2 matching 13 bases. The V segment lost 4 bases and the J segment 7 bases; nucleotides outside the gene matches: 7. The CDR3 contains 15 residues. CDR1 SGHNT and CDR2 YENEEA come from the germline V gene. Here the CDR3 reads CASSSGLAGVWEQYF. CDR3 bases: TGTGCCAGCAGCTCCGGACTAGCGGGAGTGTGGGAGCAGTACTTC.

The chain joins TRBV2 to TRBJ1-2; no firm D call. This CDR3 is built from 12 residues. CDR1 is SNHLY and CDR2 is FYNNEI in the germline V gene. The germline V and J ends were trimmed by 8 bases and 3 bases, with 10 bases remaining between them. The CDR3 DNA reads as TGTGCCAGCGGAGAAGATTACTATGGCTACACCTTC. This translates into CASGEDYYGYTF. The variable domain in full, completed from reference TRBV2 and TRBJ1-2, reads EPEVTQTPSHQVTQMGQEVILRCVPISNHLYFYWYRQILGQKVEFLVSFYNNEISEKSEIFDDQFSVERPDGSNFTLKIRSTKLEDSAMYFCASGEDYYGYTFGSGTRLTVV.

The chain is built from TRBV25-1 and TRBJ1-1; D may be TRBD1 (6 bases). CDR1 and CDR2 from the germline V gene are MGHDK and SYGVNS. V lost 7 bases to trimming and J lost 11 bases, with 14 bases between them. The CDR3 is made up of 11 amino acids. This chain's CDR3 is CASTQGKGAFF. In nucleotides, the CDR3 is TGTGCCAGCACGCAGGGGAAGGGGGCTTTCTTT.

CDR3: CASGGRTEAFF. DNA for the CDR3: TGTGCCAGCGGAGGACGCACTGAAGCTTTCTTT. V gene TRBV6-1 combines with J gene TRBJ1-1; D not resolved. The V gene lost 8 bases and the J gene lost 4 bases, with 8 bases spanning the gap. CDR3 length equals 11 residues. Germline V CDR1 and CDR2: MNHNS, SASEGT.

The CDR3 spells CASTLLPGYTGELFF. In nucleotides, the CDR3 is TGTGCCAGCACCCTCCTCCCGGGTTACACCGGGGAGCTGTTTTTT. The V and J genes are TRBV2 and TRBJ2-2; D call uncertain. The CDR3 runs 15 residues. The germline gives CDR1 SNHLY, CDR2 FYNNEI. Trimming shortened V by 7 bases and J by 3 bases, and 15 bases separated the two germline ends.

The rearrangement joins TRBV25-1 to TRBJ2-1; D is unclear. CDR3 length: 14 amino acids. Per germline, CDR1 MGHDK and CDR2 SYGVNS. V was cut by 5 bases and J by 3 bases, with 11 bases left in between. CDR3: CASSPGPGYNEQFF. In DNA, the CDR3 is TGTGCCAGCAGTCCTGGACCAGGCTACAATGAGCAGTTCTTC. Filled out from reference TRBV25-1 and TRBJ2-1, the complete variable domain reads EADIYQTPRYLVIGTGKKITLECSQTMGHDKMYWYQQDPGMELHLIHYSYGVNSTEKGDLSSESTVSRIRTEHFPLTLESARPSHTSQYLCASSPGPGYNEQFFGPGTRLTVL.

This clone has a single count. The CDR3 is CASSLESSGELFF. CDR3 in DNA: TGTGCCAGCAGCCTCGAAAGTTCCGGGGAGCTGTTTTTT. The chain links TRBV7-3 to TRBJ2-2; D gene ambiguous. Looked up from germline, CDR1 is SGHTA and CDR2 is FQGTGA. V was clipped by 5 bases and J by 6 bases, with 10 bases between them. This CDR3 has 13 residues.

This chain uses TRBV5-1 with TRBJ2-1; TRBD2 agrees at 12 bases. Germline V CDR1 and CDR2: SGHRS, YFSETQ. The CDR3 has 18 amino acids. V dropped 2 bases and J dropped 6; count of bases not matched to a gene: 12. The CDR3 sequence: CASSLARASGRVSNEQFF. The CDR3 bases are TGCGCCAGCAGCTTAGCTCGGGCTAGCGGGAGGGTGAGCAATGAGCAGTTCTTC.

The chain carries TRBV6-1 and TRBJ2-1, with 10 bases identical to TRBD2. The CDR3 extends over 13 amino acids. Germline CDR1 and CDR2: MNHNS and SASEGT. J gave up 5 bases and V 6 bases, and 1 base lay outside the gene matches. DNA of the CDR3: TGTGCCAGCAGGGGACTAGCGCACAATGAGCAGTTCTTC. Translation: CASRGLAHNEQFF.